Presented here are 20 T cell receptor beta chains from one specimen sequenced in a study of HIV-infected patients and healthy controls. The repertoire came from unfractionated whole blood and reflected all unsorted peripheral T cells. cDNA was made from about 510 ng RNA using alpha and beta constant primers. Each of the alpha and beta chains got its own library through chain-specific third strand synthesis with indices. TCRdb used MiXCR to reprocess the 5' RACE reads, holding one entry per CDR3 protein. The sample lists about 12,000 distinct CDR3 sequences, about a tenth occurring once. This material consisted of blood, taken before antiretroviral therapy. The receptor set was obtained from an adult with HIV infection. The donor label of this sample is uncertain.

This clonotype was recorded at least ten times. The chain links TRBV14 to TRBJ2-6, with D hard to call. Germline V CDR1 and CDR2: SGHDN, FVKESK. The V end was cut by 1 base, the J end by 1 base, with 5 bases between. CDR3 length equals 15 residues. The CDR3 is CASSQGSSGANVLTF. Written as DNA, the CDR3 is TGTGCCAGCAGCCAAGGTTCTTCTGGGGCCAACGTCCTGACTTTC.

This sequence joins TRBV24-1 and TRBJ2-2, with 8 bases that match TRBD2. The CDR3 loop spans 16 amino acids. The V gene end was trimmed by 1 base and the J gene end by 4 bases; junction bases not matched to a gene: 4. Germline CDR1 reads KGHDR; CDR2 reads SFDVKD. The CDR3 DNA sequence: TGTGCCACCAGTGATTTAGCGGGAGCGGTCACCGGGGAGCTGTTTTTT. It specifies CATSDLAGAVTGELFF.

This clonotype was observed at least ten times. This sequence joins TRBV7-9 and TRBJ2-7; D unresolved. CDR1 SEHNR and CDR2 FQNEAQ come from the germline V gene (reference sequence). The CDR3 extends over 15 amino acids. Trimming cost V 2 bases and J 0 bases, with 11 bases left between them. CDR3 sequence: CASSLLGGSSYEQYF. The CDR3 DNA reads TGTGCCAGCAGCTTATTAGGCGGAAGCTCCTACGAGCAGTACTTC.

This clonotype was seen only a few times. The J gene is TRBJ2-1, the V gene TRBV4-3; a weak D match, TRBD1 (5 bases). The germline CDR1 and CDR2 sequences are LGHNA and YSLEER. The ends were cut back, 0 bases at V and 2 bases at J, with 8 bases in the middle. The CDR3 consists of 15 residues. CDR3 nucleotides: TGCGCCAGCAGCCAAGATGGGGCGACCTACAATGAGCAGTTCTTC. The encoded protein is CASSQDGATYNEQFF.

At least ten counts were recorded for this clonotype. This chain joins TRBV7-2 and TRBJ2-7; 8 nucleotides match TRBD1. CDR1 is SGHTA, CDR2 FQGNSA, per germline. This CDR3 spans 14 amino acids. The V gene end was trimmed by 5 bases and the J gene end by 6 bases; junction bases not matched to a gene: 9. The CDR3 DNA reads TGTGCCAGCAGCCCGGGACAGGCTTCAAGCGAGCAGTACTTC. Its translation is CASSPGQASSEQYF.

This clonotype came up many times. This rearrangement joins TRBV4-3 to TRBJ2-2; D call uncertain. Germline CDR1 LGHNA, CDR2 YSLEER. This CDR3 has 15 amino acids. Trimming stripped 0 bases from V and 1 base from J, with 6 bases between. CDR3 region: CASSQDRRNTGELFF. For the CDR3, the DNA is TGCGCCAGCAGCCAAGATCGTCGGAACACCGGGGAGCTGTTTTTT.

The table lists this clonotype with many counts. The J gene is TRBJ2-7, the V gene TRBV29-1; 8 nucleotides match TRBD1. V gave up 4 bases and J gave up 5 bases; unmatched junction bases: 13. CDR3 length: 15 residues. From germline, CDR1 is SQVTM and CDR2 ANQGSEA. The CDR3 reads CSVVSRVRGRDEQYF. CDR3 coding DNA: TGCAGCGTTGTAAGTCGCGTCAGGGGGCGCGACGAGCAGTACTTC.

In this sample, this clonotype turned up a few times. This chain joins TRBV14 and TRBJ1-1; D is undetermined. The CDR3 is made up of 14 amino acids. CDR1 is SGHDN, CDR2 FVKESK, per germline. V was cut by 4 bases and J by 4 bases, with 13 bases left in between. This chain's CDR3 is CASSPDLWGTEAFF. As DNA, the CDR3 is TGTGCCAGCAGCCCCGATTTGTGGGGCACTGAAGCTTTCTTT.

This clonotype was counted many times. The V call is TRBV12-3 or TRBV12-4, the J call TRBJ1-5, with 9 bases that match TRBD1. The CDR3 is 15 amino acids. J gave up 4 bases and V 6 bases, and 7 bases lay outside the gene matches. CDR3 in DNA: TGTGCCAGCAGCCGAAGACAGGGGGGAAATCAGCCCCAGCATTTT. It specifies CASSRRQGGNQPQHF.

This clonotype was counted between two and nine times. The V and J genes are TRBV2 and TRBJ2-7; maybe TRBD1 (6 bases). The germline gives CDR1 SNHLY, CDR2 FYNNEI. The CDR3 has 14 amino acids. V lost 1 base to trimming and J lost 3 bases, with 10 bases between them. CDR3 sequence: CASSEGNRVYEQYF. CDR3 nucleotide sequence: TGTGCCAGCAGTGAAGGAAACAGGGTCTACGAGCAGTACTTC.

This clonotype is medium-sized. The genes are TRBV3-1 and TRBJ2-1; 8 bases line up with TRBD2. Germline loops: CDR1 LGHDT, CDR2 YNNKEL (reference sequence). CDR3 length: 13 amino acids. V lost 3 bases, J lost 9 bases, and 4 bases stayed unmatched. The DNA of the CDR3 is TGTGCCAGCAGCCAGCGCGGGGGGCCTGAGCAGTTCTTC. Its translation: CASSQRGGPEQFF.

The chain carries TRBV11-2 and TRBJ2-1; maybe TRBD1 (6 bases). Germline assignment: CDR1 SGHAT and CDR2 FQNNGV. Between the trimmed V and J ends, which lost 5 bases and 8 bases, there was a span of 19 bases. There are 15 residues in the CDR3. The CDR3 DNA sequence: TGTGCCAGCAGCCGAAGACAGGACAGTAACTATGAGCAGTTCTTC. Its protein product is CASSRRQDSNYEQFF.

This clonotype has ten or more counts. A read error may produce the germline difference seen at one junction end. This rearrangement joins TRBV3-1 to TRBJ2-7; D is perhaps TRBD2 (5 bases). In germline, CDR1 is LGHDT, CDR2 YNNKEL (reference sequence). CDR3 size: 13 residues. Here the CDR3 reads CASSQGLGSPTVF. CDR3 DNA sequence: TGTGCCAGCAGCCAAGGTCTAGGGAGCCCTACCGTCTTC.

In its sample, this clonotype was seen many times. This chain links TRBV11-2 with TRBJ2-3; the D gene is possibly TRBD1 (6 bases). CDR1 SGHAT and CDR2 FQNNGV come from the germline V gene. The CDR3 runs 18 residues. Trimming cost V 5 bases and J 0 bases, with 21 bases left between them. The CDR3: CASSPGARGMGSTDTQYF. The CDR3, as DNA: TGTGCCAGCAGCCCAGGGGCAAGGGGGATGGGGAGCACAGATACGCAGTATTTT.

In its sample, this clonotype was seen a few times. This chain uses TRBV24-1 with TRBJ2-3; D gene uncertain. The germline CDR1 and CDR2 sequences are KGHDR and SFDVKD. The CDR3 sequence is 12 residues long. The germline V and J ends were trimmed by 2 bases and 10 bases, with 9 bases remaining between them. The CDR3 spells CATSDSAVAQYF. The DNA for the CDR3 is TGTGCCACCAGTGATTCCGCCGTAGCGCAGTATTTT.

This clonotype was observed at least ten times. The CDR3 coding sequence is TGTGCCAGCAGCCCCTCCACGGACACGAACACCGGGGAGCTGTTTTTT. This translates into CASSPSTDTNTGELFF. The J gene is TRBJ2-2, the V gene TRBV7-9; D is perhaps TRBD1 (5 bases). Germline V gene sequence: CDR1 SEHNR, CDR2 FQNEAQ (reference sequence). V lost 5 bases to trimming and J lost 0 bases, with 13 bases between them. The CDR3 is 16 amino acids. Filled out from reference TRBV7-9 and TRBJ2-2, the complete variable domain reads DTGVSQNPRHKITKRGQNVTFRCDPISEHNRLYWYRQTLGQGPEFLTYFQNEAQLEKSRLLSDRFSAERPKGSFSTLEIQRTEQGDSAMYLCASSPSTDTNTGELFFGEGSRLTVL.

The chain links TRBV7-3 to TRBJ2-2; D is unresolved. The CDR3 sequence is 15 residues long. Trimming pared 1 base from V and 2 bases from J, leaving 8 bases between. Germline CDR1 is SGHTA and CDR2 is FQGTGA. For the CDR3, the DNA is TGTGCCAGCAGCTTAATGGCCAGCAACACCGGGGAGCTGTTTTTT. Encoded protein: CASSLMASNTGELFF.

In this sample, this clonotype turned up a few times. This sequence joins TRBV6-5 and TRBJ1-6; TRBD1 matches at 10 bases. The CDR3 spans 18 residues. The trim removed 2 bases at V and 7 bases at J, leaving 11 bases unmatched. Germline CDR1 is MNHEY and CDR2 is SVGAGI. This CDR3 reads CASSYGGTGAGGNSPLHF. The CDR3 DNA is TGTGCCAGCAGTTACGGGGGGACAGGGGCCGGGGGAAATTCACCCCTCCACTTT.

The V gene is TRBV18, the J gene TRBJ1-5; D is possibly TRBD1 (5 bases). There are 15 residues in the CDR3. Trimming pared 6 bases from V and 4 bases from J, leaving 16 bases between. CDR1 is KGHSH and CDR2 is LQKENI in the germline V gene. CDR3 bases: TGTGCCAGCTCGGCCCAACAGGCCCTTAATCAGCCCCAGCATTTT. Its translation: CASSAQQALNQPQHF.

This clonotype was observed at least ten times. This chain joins TRBV29-1 and TRBJ2-3; 9 bases line up with TRBD2. The CDR3 is 15 amino acids. In germline, CDR1 is SQVTM, CDR2 ANQGSEA. The V and J ends lost 0 bases and 2 bases, in that order; junction bases with no gene match: 3. CDR3 residues: CSVEELAGATDTQYF. The DNA of the CDR3 is TGCAGCGTTGAAGAATTAGCGGGAGCCACAGATACGCAGTATTTT.